Sequencing of this T cell receptor beta chain was carried out in a study of blood T cell repertoires in COVID-19. The wider study: Both acute and convalescent COVID-19 samples were obtained from the United States, Italy and Spain. Sample material is recorded as cDNA or gDNA derived from T cells, B-cell-depleted T cells, or PBMCs.

Sequencing used immunoSEQ multiplex PCR; TCRdb keeps in-frame clones, though not all of them. The sample shows just over 650,000 clones, more than 80% of them seen only once. The CDR3 is 13 amino acids. The V and J ends lost 0 bases and 1 base respectively, with 4 bases between them. Germline CDR1 is MGHRA and CDR2 is YSYEKL. This TCR was sampled from a woman aged 18-29 years with acute or convalescent COVID-19. The V gene is TRBV4-1, the J gene TRBJ2-7, with D unresolved. Sequencing was performed on peripheral blood. The CDR3 DNA sequence: TGCGCCAGCAGCCAAGAACGGTCCTACGAGCAGTACTTC. Translated: CASSQERSYEQYF.